This TCR beta chain was identified in a study of PD-L1 blockade in urothelial cancer. Study summary: For tumor samples, the recorded median T cell count was roughly 1,500.

On this clone itself: As yet, its antigen is unknown.

General study results and limits: Tumor samples were FFPE, not collected immediately before treatment, with one sample per patient.

Each PCR reaction had synthetic TCR analog templates spiked into it. TCRdb keeps only in-frame clones here, not all; method: immunoSEQ multiplex PCR. The sample holds over 2,000 clones, 37% seen once. Germline values: CDR1 MDHEN, CDR2 SYDVKM. The CDR3 length is 14 residues. After removal of 5 bases from V and 1 base from J, the junction contained 4 bases not matched to a gene. The chain combines TRBV28 with TRBJ1-1; 7 positions match TRBD1. The sequencing here drew on tumor tissue, taken before atezolizumab (anti-PD-L1) treatment. This sequence originates from a man aged 60 to 75 with urothelial cancer. The CDR3 DNA sequence: TGTGCCAGCAGTCTAGGACAGGAGAACACTGAAGCTTTCTTT. This translates into CASSLGQENTEAFF.